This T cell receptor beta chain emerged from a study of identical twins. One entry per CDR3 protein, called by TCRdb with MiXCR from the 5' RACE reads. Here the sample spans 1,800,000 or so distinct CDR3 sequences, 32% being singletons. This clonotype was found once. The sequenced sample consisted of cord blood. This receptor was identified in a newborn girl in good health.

CDR3 region: CASSLTSGGHQEYF. CDR3 nucleotide sequence: TGTGCCAGCAGCCTCACTAGCGGGGGGCACCAGGAGTACTTC. The J gene is TRBJ2-7, the V gene TRBV11-2; 12 bases align to TRBD2. The CDR3 length is 14 residues. Germline V lookup: CDR1 SGHAT, CDR2 FQNNGV. The J segment lost 11 bases and the V segment lost 5 bases, leaving 10 bases of the junction unmatched. The entire variable domain, with the rest obtained from reference TRBV11-2 and TRBJ2-7, is as follows: EAGVAQSPRYKIIEKRQSVAFWCNPISGHATLYWYQQILGQGPKLLIQFQNNGVVDDSQLPKDRFSAERLKGVDSTLKIQPAKLEDSAVYLCASSLTSGGHQEYFGPGTRLTVT.